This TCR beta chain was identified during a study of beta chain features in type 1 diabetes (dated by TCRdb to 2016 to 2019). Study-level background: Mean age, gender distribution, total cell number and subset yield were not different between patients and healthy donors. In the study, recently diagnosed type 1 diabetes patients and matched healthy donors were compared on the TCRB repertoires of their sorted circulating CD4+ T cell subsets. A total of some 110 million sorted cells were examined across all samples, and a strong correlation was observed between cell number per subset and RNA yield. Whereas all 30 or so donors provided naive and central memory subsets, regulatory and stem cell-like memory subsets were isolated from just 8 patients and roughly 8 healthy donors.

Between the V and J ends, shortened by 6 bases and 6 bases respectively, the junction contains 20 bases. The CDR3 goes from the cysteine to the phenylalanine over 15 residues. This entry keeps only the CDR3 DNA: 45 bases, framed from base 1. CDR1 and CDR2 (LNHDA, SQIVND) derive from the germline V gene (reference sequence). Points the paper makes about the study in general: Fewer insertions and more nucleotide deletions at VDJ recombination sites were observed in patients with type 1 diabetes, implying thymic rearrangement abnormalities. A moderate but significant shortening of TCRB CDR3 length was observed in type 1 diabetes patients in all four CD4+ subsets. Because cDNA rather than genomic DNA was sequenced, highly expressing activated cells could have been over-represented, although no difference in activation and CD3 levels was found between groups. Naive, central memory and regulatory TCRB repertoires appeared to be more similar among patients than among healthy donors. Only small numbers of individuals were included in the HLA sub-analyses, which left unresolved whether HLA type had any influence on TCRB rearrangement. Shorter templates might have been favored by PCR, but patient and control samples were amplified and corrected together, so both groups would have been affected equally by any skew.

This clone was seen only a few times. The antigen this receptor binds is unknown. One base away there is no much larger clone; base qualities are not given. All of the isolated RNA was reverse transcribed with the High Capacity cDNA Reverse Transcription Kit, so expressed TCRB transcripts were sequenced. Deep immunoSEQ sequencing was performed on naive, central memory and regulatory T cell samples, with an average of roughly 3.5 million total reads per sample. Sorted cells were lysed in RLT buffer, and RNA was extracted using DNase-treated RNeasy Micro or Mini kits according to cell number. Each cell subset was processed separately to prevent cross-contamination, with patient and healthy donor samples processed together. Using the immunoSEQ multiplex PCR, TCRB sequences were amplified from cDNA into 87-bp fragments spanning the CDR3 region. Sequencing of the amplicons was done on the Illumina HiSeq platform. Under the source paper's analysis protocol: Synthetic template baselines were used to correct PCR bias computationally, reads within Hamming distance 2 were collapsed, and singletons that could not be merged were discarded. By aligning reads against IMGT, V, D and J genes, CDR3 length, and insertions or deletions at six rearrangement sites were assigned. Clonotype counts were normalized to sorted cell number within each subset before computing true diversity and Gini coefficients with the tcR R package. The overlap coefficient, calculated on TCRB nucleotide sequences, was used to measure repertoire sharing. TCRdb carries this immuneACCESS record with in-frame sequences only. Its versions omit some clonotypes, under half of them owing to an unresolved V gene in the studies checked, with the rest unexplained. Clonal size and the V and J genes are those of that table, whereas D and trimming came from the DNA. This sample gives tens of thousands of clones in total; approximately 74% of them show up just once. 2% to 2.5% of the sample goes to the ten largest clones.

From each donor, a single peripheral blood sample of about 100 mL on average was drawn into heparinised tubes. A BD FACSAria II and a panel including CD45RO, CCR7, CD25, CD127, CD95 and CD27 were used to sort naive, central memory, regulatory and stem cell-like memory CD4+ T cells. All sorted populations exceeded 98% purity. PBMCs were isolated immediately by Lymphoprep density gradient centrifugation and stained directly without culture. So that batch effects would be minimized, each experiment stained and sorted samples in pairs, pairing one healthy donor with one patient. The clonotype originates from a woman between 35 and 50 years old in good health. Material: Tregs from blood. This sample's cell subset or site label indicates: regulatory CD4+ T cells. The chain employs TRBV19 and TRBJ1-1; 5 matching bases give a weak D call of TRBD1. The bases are TGTGCCAGTAGCCGGTTCGCCCAGGGCAGTGCTGAAGCTTTCTTT. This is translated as CASSRFAQGSAEAFF.